This TCR beta chain was recorded in a study of cytomegalovirus exposure and HLA in healthy donors. Donors sampled were nominally healthy, though unrecorded immune exposures were likely. The V end lost 3 bases, the J end lost 3 bases, and 11 bases lay between the germline ends. The V gene's germline CDR1 is SEHNR and CDR2 FQNEAQ (reference sequence). The CDR3 loop spans 14 amino acids. It was with 60 Vbeta and 13 Jbeta primers that the PCR ran. The repertoire was sequenced with immunoSEQ multiplex PCR; TCRdb's copy has only in-frame clones and lacks some. Found here are 99,000 or so clones, 12% of them singletons; the top ten hold 16%.

The chain has TRBV7-9 and TRBJ1-1; D remains unclear. The origin of this receptor is a man aged 35 to 55 in good health and CMV-seropositive. The sample was PBMCs. The CDR3 bases are TGTGCCAGCAGCTTGACGTCGACTTACACTGAAGCTTTCTTT. It specifies CASSLTSTYTEAFF.